This T cell receptor (beta chain) was identified during a study of T cell clusters in autoimmune cytopenias. Turning to the study itself: A median of about 54,000 TRB reads per sample yielded a median approximately 2,400 distinct clonotypes.

The length of the CDR3 is 13 residues. Looked up from germline, CDR1 is SGHTS and CDR2 is YDEGEE. TRB rearrangements were amplified by touch-down multiplex PCR with mixed TRB-A/B primers. TCRdb reprocessed the multiplex PCR reads and reports one entry per CDR3 protein, with no DNA. Its table lists some 7,500 distinct CDR3 sequences. Roughly 38,000 genome equivalents of blood DNA were amplified for TRB. This sample was shared with a second study, whose subject was T cell repertoires in aging, cancer and after chemotherapy. That report adds: Healthy donors lost TCR diversity with age mainly through richness, cancer patients through richness and evenness.

The specimen was peripheral blood. The receptor comes from a human donor with an autoimmune cytopenia or autoimmune hepatitis (not recorded which). V gene TRBV5-8 combines with J gene TRBJ2-7. CDR3 region: CASSFGIQTEQYF.